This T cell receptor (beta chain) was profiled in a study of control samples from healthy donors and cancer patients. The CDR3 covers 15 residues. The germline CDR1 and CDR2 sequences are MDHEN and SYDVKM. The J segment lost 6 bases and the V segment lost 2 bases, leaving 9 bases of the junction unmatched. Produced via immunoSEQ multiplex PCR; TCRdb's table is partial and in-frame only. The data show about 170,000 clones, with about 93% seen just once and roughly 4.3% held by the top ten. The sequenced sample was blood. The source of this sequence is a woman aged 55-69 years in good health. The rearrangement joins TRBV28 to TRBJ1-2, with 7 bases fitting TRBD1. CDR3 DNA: TGTGCCAGCAGTTTAGCCCGACAGGGAAGAAATGGCTACACCTTC. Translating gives CASSLARQGRNGYTF.